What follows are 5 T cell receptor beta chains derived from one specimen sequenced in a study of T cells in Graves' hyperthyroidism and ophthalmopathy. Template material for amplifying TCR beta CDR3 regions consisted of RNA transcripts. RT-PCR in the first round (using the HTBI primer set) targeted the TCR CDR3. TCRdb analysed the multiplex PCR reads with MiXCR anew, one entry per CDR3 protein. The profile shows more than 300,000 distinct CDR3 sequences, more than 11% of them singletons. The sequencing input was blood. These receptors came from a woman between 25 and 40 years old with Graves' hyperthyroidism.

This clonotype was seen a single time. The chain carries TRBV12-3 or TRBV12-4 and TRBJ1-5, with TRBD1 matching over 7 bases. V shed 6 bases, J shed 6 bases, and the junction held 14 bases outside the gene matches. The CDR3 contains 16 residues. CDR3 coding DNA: TGTGCCAGCAGCTCCCGCTTAGGGACAGCGAGTCAGCCCCAGCATTTT. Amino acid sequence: CASSSRLGTASQPQHF.

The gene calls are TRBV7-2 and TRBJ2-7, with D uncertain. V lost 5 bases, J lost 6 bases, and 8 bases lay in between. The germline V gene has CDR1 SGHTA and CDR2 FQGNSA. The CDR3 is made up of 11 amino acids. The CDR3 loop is CASSASVEQYF. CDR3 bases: TGTGCCAGCAGCGCGAGTGTCGAGCAGTACTTC. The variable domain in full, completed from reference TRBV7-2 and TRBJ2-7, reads GAGVSQSPSNKVTEKGKDVELRCDPISGHTALYWYRQSLGQGLEFLIYFQGNSAPDKSGLPSDRFSAERTGGSVSTLTIQRTQQEDSAVYLCASSASVEQYFGPGTRLTVT.

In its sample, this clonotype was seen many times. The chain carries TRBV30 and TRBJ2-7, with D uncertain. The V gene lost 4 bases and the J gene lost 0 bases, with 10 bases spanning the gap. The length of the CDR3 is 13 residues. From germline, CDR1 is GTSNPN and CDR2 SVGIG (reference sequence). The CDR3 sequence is CAWTRQSSYEQYF. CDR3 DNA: TGTGCCTGGACCCGACAAAGCTCCTACGAGCAGTACTTC.

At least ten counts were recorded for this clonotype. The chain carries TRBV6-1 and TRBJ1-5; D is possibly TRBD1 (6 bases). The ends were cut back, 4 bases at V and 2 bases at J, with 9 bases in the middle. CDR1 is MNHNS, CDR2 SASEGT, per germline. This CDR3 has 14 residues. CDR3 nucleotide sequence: TGTGCCAGCAGTGTCAGGGGCGGCAATCAGCCCCAGCATTTT. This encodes CASSVRGGNQPQHF.

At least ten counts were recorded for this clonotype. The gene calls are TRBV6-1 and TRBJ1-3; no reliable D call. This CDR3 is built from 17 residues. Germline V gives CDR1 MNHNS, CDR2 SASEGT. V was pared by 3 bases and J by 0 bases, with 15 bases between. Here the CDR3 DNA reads TGTGCCAGCAGTGAGGCCGGACGTCGGGGCTCTGGAAACACCATATATTTT. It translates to CASSEAGRRGSGNTIYF.